The sequence of this T cell receptor (beta chain) was determined in a study of blood T cell repertoires in COVID-19. For the study at large: Whether acute or convalescent, the COVID-19 samples came from the United States, Italy and Spain.

Assay used: immunoSEQ multiplex PCR; TCRdb lists only in-frame clones, some missing. The sample lists tens of thousands of clones, about nine tenths seen once, with about 2.9% in the top ten. The V and J ends lost 4 bases and 1 base, in that order; junction bases with no gene match: 5. Per germline, CDR1 SGHDN and CDR2 FVKESK. The CDR3 sequence is 15 residues long. The TCR originated in a woman in her forties or fifties with active or convalescent COVID-19. The specimen was peripheral blood. This chain connects TRBV14 to TRBJ1-1; TRBD1 matches 8 bases. CDR3 sequence (DNA): TGTGCCAGCAGCCGAAGGACAGGGCGGAACACTGAAGCTTTCTTT. Its protein product is CASSRRTGRNTEAFF.